This TCR beta chain was identified during a study of human T cells and chemical hapten exposure. General observations from the study: Compared with pre-sensitization or healthy control sets, expanded TCRs clustered more. Patch test score showed a positive correlation with PT1 expanded TCR counts.

Time point specified: patch test 3, about 24 weeks after DPC sensitization. The sample's treatment: therapeutic diphenylcyclopropenone sensitization with weekly scalp DPC. TCRdb used MiXCR to reprocess the RACE reads, holding one entry per CDR3 protein. The table includes around 200,000 distinct CDR3 sequences, around 25% detected once. The CDR3 has 14 amino acids. The germline V gene encodes CDR1 GTSNPN and CDR2 SVGIG (reference sequence). V dropped 2 bases and J dropped 0 bases, with 7 bases sitting between them. In regard to this clonotype: Its specificity is unknown.

The sequence was collected from a woman between 40 and 55 years old with alopecia areata. Some clones in this sample may be carry-over from other donors' samples. Sequencing was performed on whole blood, taken in connection with sensitization to the hapten diphenylcyclopropenone (DPC). The chain carries TRBV30 and TRBJ2-2; D not certain. CDR3 in amino acids: CAWSFTSNTGELFF. DNA for the CDR3: TGTGCCTGGAGTTTTACTTCGAACACCGGGGAGCTGTTTTTT.